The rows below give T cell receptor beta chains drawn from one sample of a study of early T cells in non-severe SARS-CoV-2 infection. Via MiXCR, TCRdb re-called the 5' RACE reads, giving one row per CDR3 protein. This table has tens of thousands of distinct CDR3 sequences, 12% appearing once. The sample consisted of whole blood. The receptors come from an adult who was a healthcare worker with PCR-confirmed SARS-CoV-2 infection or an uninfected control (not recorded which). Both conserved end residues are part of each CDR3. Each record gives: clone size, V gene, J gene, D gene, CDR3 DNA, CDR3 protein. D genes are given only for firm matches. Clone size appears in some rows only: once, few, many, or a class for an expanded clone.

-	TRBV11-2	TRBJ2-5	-	TGTGCCAGCAGTCTCAAGGGTCCGGGGACCCAGTACTTC	CASSLKGPGTQYF
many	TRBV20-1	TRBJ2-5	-	TGCAGTGCTACCCAGCACCAAGAGACCCAGTACTTC	CSATQHQETQYF
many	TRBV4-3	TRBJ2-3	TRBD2	TGCGCCAGCAGCCAGGGCCCGACTAGCGGGGGCCCTAGCACAGATACGCAGTATTTT	CASSQGPTSGGPSTDTQYF
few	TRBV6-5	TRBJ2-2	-	TGTGCCAGCAGCTATGACAGCTCGAGGTTTACCGGGGAGCTGTTTTTT	CASSYDSSRFTGELFF
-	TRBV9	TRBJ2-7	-	TGTGCCAGCAGCGTAGTGGGAGACGACCTCTACGAGCAGTACTTC	CASSVVGDDLYEQYF
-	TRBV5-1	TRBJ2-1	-	TGCGCCAGCAGCTTGGGCTGGGAGGCTCGGGATGAGCAGTTCTTC	CASSLGWEARDEQFF
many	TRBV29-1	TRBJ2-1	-	TGCAGCGTTGAAGATCGGCAGGGCGGTGAGCAGTTCTTC	CSVEDRQGGEQFF
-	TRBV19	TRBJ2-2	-	TGTGCCAGTAGTATTTCGGTAACCGGGGAGCTGTTTTTT	CASSISVTGELFF
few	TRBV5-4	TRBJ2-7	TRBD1	TGTGCCAGCAGCTTGGGCGGGACAGGGGGCATCTACGAGCAGTACTTC	CASSLGGTGGIYEQYF
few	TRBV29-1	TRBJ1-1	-	TGCAGCGTCGACAGGATAGGCACTGAAGCTTTCTTT	CSVDRIGTEAFF
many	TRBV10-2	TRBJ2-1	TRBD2	TGCGCCAGCAGTGTTCCCAGCGGGGGTGCCTACAATGAGCAGTTCTTC	CASSVPSGGAYNEQFF